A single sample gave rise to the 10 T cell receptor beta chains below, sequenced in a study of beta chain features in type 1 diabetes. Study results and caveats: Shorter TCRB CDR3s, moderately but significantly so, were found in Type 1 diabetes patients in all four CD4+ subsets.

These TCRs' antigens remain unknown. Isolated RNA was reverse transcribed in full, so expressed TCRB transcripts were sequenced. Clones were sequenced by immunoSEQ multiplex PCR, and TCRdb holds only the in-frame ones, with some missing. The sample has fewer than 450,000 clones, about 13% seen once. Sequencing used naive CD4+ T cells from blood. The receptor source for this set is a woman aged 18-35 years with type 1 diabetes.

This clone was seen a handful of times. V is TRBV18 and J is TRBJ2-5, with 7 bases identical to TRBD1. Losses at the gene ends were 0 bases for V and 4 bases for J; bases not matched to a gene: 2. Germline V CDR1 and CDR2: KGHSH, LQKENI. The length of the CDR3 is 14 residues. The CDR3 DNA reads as TGTGCCAGCTCACCACCGACAGGGAGAGAGACCCAGTACTTC. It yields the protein CASSPPTGRETQYF.

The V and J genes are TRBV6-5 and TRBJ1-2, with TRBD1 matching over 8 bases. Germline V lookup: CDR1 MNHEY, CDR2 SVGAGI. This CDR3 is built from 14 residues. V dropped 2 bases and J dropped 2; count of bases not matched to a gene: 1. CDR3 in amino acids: CASSYRQGNYGYTF. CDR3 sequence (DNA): TGTGCCAGCAGTTACCGACAGGGGAACTATGGCTACACCTTC.

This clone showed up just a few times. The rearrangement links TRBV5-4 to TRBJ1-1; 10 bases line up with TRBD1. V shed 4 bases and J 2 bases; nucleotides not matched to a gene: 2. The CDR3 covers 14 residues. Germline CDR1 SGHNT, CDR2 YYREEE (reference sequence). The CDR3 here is CASSGDRGNTEAFF. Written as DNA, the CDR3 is TGTGCCAGCAGCGGGGACAGGGGAAACACTGAAGCTTTCTTT.

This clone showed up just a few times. CDR3 sequence: CASSFWGLLRDTQYF. CDR3 nucleotide sequence: TGTGCCAGCAGCTTCTGGGGACTACTTAGAGATACGCAGTATTTT. The V gene is TRBV5-6, the J gene TRBJ2-3; 7 nucleotides agree with TRBD2. The CDR3 contains 15 residues. V dropped 2 bases and J dropped 5; count of bases not matched to a gene: 8. Germline V CDR1 and CDR2: SGHDT, YYEEEE.

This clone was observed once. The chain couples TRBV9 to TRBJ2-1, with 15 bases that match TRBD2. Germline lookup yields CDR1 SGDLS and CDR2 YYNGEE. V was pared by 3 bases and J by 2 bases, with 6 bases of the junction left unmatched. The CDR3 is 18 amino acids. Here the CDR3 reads CASSARTSGRAAYNEQFF. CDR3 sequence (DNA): TGTGCCAGCAGCGCGCGGACTAGCGGGAGGGCGGCCTACAATGAGCAGTTCTTC.

The CDR3 protein is CASSETSGKYEQYF. The CDR3 DNA reads as TGTGCCAGCAGTGAAACTAGCGGGAAGTACGAGCAGTACTTC. The chain joins TRBV2 to TRBJ2-7; 10 bases line up with TRBD2. CDR1 is SNHLY and CDR2 is FYNNEI in the germline V gene. Trimming removed 2 bases from V and 4 bases from J; junction bases left unmatched: 2. The CDR3 spans 14 residues. The full variable domain, its missing parts supplied by reference TRBV2 and TRBJ2-7, is EPEVTQTPSHQVTQMGQEVILRCVPISNHLYFYWYRQILGQKVEFLVSFYNNEISEKSEIFDDQFSVERPDGSNFTLKIRSTKLEDSAMYFCASSETSGKYEQYFGPGTRLTVT.

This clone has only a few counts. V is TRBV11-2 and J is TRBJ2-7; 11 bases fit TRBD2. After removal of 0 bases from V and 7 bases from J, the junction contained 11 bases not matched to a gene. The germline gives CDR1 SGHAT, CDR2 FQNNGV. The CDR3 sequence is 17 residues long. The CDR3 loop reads CASSLDRGTSGRMEQYV. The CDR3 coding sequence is TGTGCCAGCAGCTTAGATCGGGGAACTAGCGGGAGAATGGAGCAGTACGTC.

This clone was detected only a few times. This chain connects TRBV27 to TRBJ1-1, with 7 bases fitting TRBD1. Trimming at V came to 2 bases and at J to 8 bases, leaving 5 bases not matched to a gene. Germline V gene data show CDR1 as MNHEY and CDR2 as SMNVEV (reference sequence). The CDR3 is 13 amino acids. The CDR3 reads CASSLSKTGEAFF. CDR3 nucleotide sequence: TGTGCCAGCAGTTTAAGCAAGACAGGGGAAGCTTTCTTT.

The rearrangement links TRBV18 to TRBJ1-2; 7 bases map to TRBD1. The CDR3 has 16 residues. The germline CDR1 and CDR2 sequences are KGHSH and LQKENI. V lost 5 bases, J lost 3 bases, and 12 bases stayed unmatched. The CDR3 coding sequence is TGTGCCAGCTCAACCGACAGGGTACCATCCGACTATGGCTACACCTTC. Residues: CASSTDRVPSDYGYTF.

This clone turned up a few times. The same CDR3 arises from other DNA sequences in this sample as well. CDR3: CASSPQQDTEAFF. The CDR3 DNA is TGTGCCAGCTCACCTCAGCAGGACACTGAAGCTTTCTTT. The genes are TRBV18 and TRBJ1-1; D is uncertain. V lost 3 bases, J lost 3 bases, and 8 bases lay in between. The CDR3 length is 13 residues. CDR1 and CDR2 (germline): KGHSH, LQKENI. The full variable domain, rest sourced from reference TRBV18 and TRBJ1-1, is NAGVMQNPRHLVRRRGQEARLRCSPMKGHSHVYWYRQLPEEGLKFMVYLQKENIIDESGMPKERFSAEFPKEGPSILRIQQVVRGDSAAYFCASSPQQDTEAFFGQGTRLTVV.